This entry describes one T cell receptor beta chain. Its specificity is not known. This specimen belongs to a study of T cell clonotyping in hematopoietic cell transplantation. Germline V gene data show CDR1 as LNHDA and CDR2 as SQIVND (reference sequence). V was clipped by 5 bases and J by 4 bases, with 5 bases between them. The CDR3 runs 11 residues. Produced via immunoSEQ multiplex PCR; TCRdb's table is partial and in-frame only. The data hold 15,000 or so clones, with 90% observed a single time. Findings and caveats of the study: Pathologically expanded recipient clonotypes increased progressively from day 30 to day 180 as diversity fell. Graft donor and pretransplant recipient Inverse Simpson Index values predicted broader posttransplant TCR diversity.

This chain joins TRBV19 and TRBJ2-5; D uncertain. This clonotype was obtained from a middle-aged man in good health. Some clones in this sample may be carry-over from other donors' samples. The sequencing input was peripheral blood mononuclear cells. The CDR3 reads CASSFRETQYF. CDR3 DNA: TGTGCCAGTAGTTTCAGAGAGACCCAGTACTTC.